The 24 T cell receptor beta chains below were found in one sample sequenced in a study of cytomegalovirus exposure and HLA in healthy donors. The PCR ran on 60 Vbeta and 13 Jbeta primers. The repertoire was sequenced with immunoSEQ multiplex PCR; TCRdb's copy has only in-frame clones and lacks some. This table has 60,000 to 75,000 clones, 78% appearing once. Material: PBMCs. The receptors were sampled from a man aged 18 to 29 in good health and CMV-seropositive.

This chain joins TRBV6-5 and TRBJ1-6, with a possible D match to TRBD1 (5 bases). Trimming took 7 bases from V and 3 from J, leaving 10 bases between them. The CDR3 is made up of 14 amino acids. In germline, CDR1 is MNHEY, CDR2 SVGAGI. The CDR3 DNA follows: TGTGCCAGCACACAGGAGTTCTATAATTCACCCCTCCACTTT. As protein: CASTQEFYNSPLHF.

The chain has TRBV7-2 and TRBJ2-7; D is perhaps TRBD1 (5 bases). CDR1 and CDR2 (germline): SGHTA, FQGNSA. V was cut by 4 bases and J by 5 bases, with 9 bases left in between. This CDR3 contains 12 residues. The CDR3 nucleotides read TGTGCCAGCAGCTCCCAGGGCCACGAGCAGTACTTC. Its translation is CASSSQGHEQYF.

The rearrangement links TRBV27 to TRBJ2-3, with a possible D match to TRBD1 (5 bases). The CDR3 runs 13 residues. V was trimmed by 6 bases and J by 3 bases, leaving 10 bases between them. The germline CDR1 and CDR2 sequences are MNHEY and SMNVEV (reference sequence). The CDR3 is CASRPGMTDTQYF. As DNA, the CDR3 is TGTGCCAGCAGACCAGGGATGACAGATACGCAGTATTTT.

This chain links TRBV2 with TRBJ2-7, with TRBD1 matching over 9 bases. The CDR3 sequence is 14 residues long. The V and J ends lost 6 bases and 7 bases, in that order; junction bases with no gene match: 10. CDR1 and CDR2 from the germline V gene are SNHLY and FYNNEI. CDR3 in amino acids: CASSHRDRVSEQYF. As DNA, the CDR3 is TGTGCCAGCAGCCACCGGGACAGGGTATCTGAGCAGTACTTC.

This clone was seen a single time. V gene TRBV19 combines with J gene TRBJ1-6; tentative D call: TRBD1 (6 bases). The germline V gene encodes CDR1 LNHDA and CDR2 SQIVND (reference sequence). The CDR3 sequence is 14 residues long. Trimming took 6 bases from V and 8 from J, leaving 14 bases between them. The CDR3 bases are TGTGCCAGTAGCATTACAGGGCCTGATTCACCCCTCCACTTT. It codes for CASSITGPDSPLHF.

This chain links TRBV4-1 with TRBJ2-5; 9 nucleotides align to TRBD1. The CDR3 runs 14 residues. CDR1 MGHRA and CDR2 YSYEKL come from the germline V gene. V shed 2 bases and J 5 bases; nucleotides not matched to a gene: 3. The CDR3 protein is CASSQTGGRETQYF. Written as DNA, the CDR3 is TGCGCCAGCAGCCAAACAGGGGGCAGGGAGACCCAGTACTTC.

V and J are TRBV5-4 and TRBJ2-3; D is perhaps TRBD2 (6 bases). The germline V gene has CDR1 SGHNT and CDR2 YYREEE (reference sequence). The CDR3 has 15 amino acids. Trimming left V 7 bases short and J 0 bases short, with 15 bases between. CDR3 loop: CASRPGGASTDTQYF. DNA for the CDR3: TGTGCCAGCCGCCCGGGCGGGGCTAGCACAGATACGCAGTATTTT.

V and J are TRBV30 and TRBJ2-1; 9 nucleotides match TRBD1. This CDR3 is built from 14 residues. CDR1 GTSNPN and CDR2 SVGIG come from the germline V gene (reference sequence). The J segment lost 6 bases and the V segment lost 1 base, leaving 4 bases of the junction unmatched. In nucleotides, the CDR3 is TGTGCCTGGAGTGCCCGGGACAGGGTCAATGAGCAGTTCTTC. Amino acids: CAWSARDRVNEQFF.

The gene calls are TRBV6-5 and TRBJ1-4, with 7 bases matching TRBD1. Looked up from germline, CDR1 is MNHEY and CDR2 is SVGAGI. The length of the CDR3 is 15 residues. V shed 5 bases, J shed 5 bases, and the junction held 8 bases outside the gene matches. In nucleotides, the CDR3 is TGTGCCAGCAGTCCCCAAAGGGGGCCGAATGAAAAACTGTTTTTT. It is translated as CASSPQRGPNEKLFF.

The chain links TRBV29-1 to TRBJ2-3; 16 bases match TRBD2. The CDR3 runs to 14 residues. From germline, CDR1 is SQVTM and CDR2 ANQGSEA. Trimming took 6 bases from V and 4 from J; bases not matched to a gene: 1. The CDR3: CSVGTSGRADTQYF. The CDR3, as DNA: TGCAGCGTCGGGACTAGCGGGAGGGCAGATACGCAGTATTTT.

The chain joins TRBV30 to TRBJ1-2; 12 bases align to TRBD1. Germline lookup yields CDR1 GTSNPN and CDR2 SVGIG (reference sequence). The CDR3 runs to 12 residues. V shed 4 bases and J 8 bases; nucleotides not matched to a gene: 2. As DNA, the CDR3 is TGTGCCTGGACTGGGACAGGGGGCGGCTACACCTTC. It encodes CAWTGTGGGYTF.

This chain joins TRBV10-3 and TRBJ1-2; D is possibly TRBD1 (5 bases). V lost 8 bases to trimming and J lost 7 bases, with 11 bases between them. This CDR3 is 11 amino acids long. Germline CDR1 reads ENHRY; CDR2 reads SYGVKD. This CDR3 reads CAISAGGGYTF. As DNA, the CDR3 is TGTGCCATCTCCGCGGGGGGTGGCTACACCTTC.

This clone was found once. V gene TRBV4-1 combines with J gene TRBJ2-7; 11 positions agree with TRBD2. CDR1 and CDR2 (germline): MGHRA, YSYEKL. The CDR3 totals 15 residues. V dropped 3 bases and J dropped 5; count of bases not matched to a gene: 6. CDR3 in amino acids: CASSQLAGGIHEQYF. The CDR3 DNA reads TGCGCCAGCAGCCAGCTAGCGGGGGGAATCCACGAGCAGTACTTC.

V and J are TRBV6-1 and TRBJ1-2, with a weak D call TRBD1 (6 bases). The germline CDR1 and CDR2 sequences are MNHNS and SASEGT. The CDR3 length is 16 residues. Trimming removed 4 bases from V and 8 bases from J, with 23 bases in between. The CDR3 sequence: CASSGAGAATKDGYTF. The CDR3 coding sequence is TGTGCCAGCAGTGGGGCAGGGGCCGCCACTAAGGACGGCTACACCTTC.

The CDR3 reads CASSGFGSARDEQYF. Here the CDR3 DNA reads TGTGCCAGCAGTGGGTTCGGGTCCGCGAGGGACGAGCAGTACTTC. The V and J genes are TRBV27 and TRBJ2-7, with D possibly being TRBD2 (5 bases). This CDR3 is 15 amino acids long. The V gene lost 5 bases and the J gene lost 5 bases, with 19 bases spanning the gap. Germline lookup yields CDR1 MNHEY and CDR2 SMNVEV (reference sequence).

This chain connects TRBV9 to TRBJ2-6, with 7 bases fitting TRBD1. In germline, CDR1 is SGDLS, CDR2 YYNGEE. The CDR3 is 19 amino acids. The junction had 12 bases not matched to a gene; V was cut back by 3 bases and J by 0 bases. The CDR3 reads CASSEFRGQDFSGANVLTF. The DNA for the CDR3 is TGTGCCAGCAGCGAGTTTCGAGGACAGGATTTCTCTGGGGCCAACGTCCTGACTTTC. Filled out from reference TRBV9 and TRBJ2-6, the complete variable domain reads DSGVTQTPKHLITATGQRVTLRCSPRSGDLSVYWYQQSLDQGLQFLIQYYNGEERAKGNILERFSAQQFPDLHSELNLSSLELGDSALYFCASSEFRGQDFSGANVLTFGAGSRLTVL.

The sample holds one count of this clone. V usage is TRBV28 and J usage is TRBJ1-5; D unresolved. This CDR3 has 14 residues. Germline lookup yields CDR1 MDHEN and CDR2 SYDVKM. V dropped 10 bases and J dropped 1 base, with 14 bases sitting between them. As DNA, the CDR3 is TGTGCCACCGGTCGGAGTCAAAGCAATCAGCCCCAGCATTTT. Translating gives CATGRSQSNQPQHF.

This chain connects TRBV5-1 to TRBJ1-4, with TRBD1 identical over 9 bases. The CDR3 sequence is 14 residues long. J lost 8 bases, V lost 4 bases, and 6 bases had no gene match. Germline V gives CDR1 SGHRS, CDR2 YFSETQ. As DNA, the CDR3 is TGCGCCAGCAGCCTCGGGACAGGGCACGAAAAACTGTTTTTT. Its protein is CASSLGTGHEKLFF.

The chain recombines TRBV7-2 with TRBJ1-1, with 8 bases that match TRBD1. The V gene end was trimmed by 5 bases and the J gene end by 2 bases; junction bases not matched to a gene: 4. This CDR3 is built from 14 residues. CDR1 SGHTA and CDR2 FQGNSA come from the germline V gene. The CDR3 DNA is TGTGCCAGCAGCCACAGGGGGGTCAACACTGAAGCTTTCTTT. Amino acids: CASSHRGVNTEAFF.

This clone turned up a few times. The chain is built from TRBV7-6 and TRBJ2-7, with TRBD1 identical over 10 bases. This CDR3 has 18 amino acids. The V gene's germline CDR1 is SGHVS and CDR2 FNYEAQ. V was clipped by 0 bases and J by 0 bases; unmatched bases: 8. The CDR3 DNA reads TGTGCCAGCAGCTTAGCCTTCAAGACAGGGGGCAGCTCCTACGAGCAGTACTTC. Residues: CASSLAFKTGGSSYEQYF.

The chain combines TRBV6-1 with TRBJ1-4, with unresolved D. Germline V lookup: CDR1 MNHNS, CDR2 SASEGT. V was trimmed by 6 bases and J by 8 bases, leaving 13 bases between them. The CDR3 extends over 13 amino acids. In DNA form, the CDR3 reads TGTGCCAGCAGGATCGCGCCGAGGGAAAAACTGTTTTTT. Encoded protein: CASRIAPREKLFF.

The genes are TRBV27 and TRBJ2-1; a possible D gene is TRBD2 (6 bases). Germline V gene data show CDR1 as MNHEY and CDR2 as SMNVEV (reference sequence). The CDR3 is made up of 13 amino acids. V lost 7 bases and J 4 bases, leaving 11 bases between the germline ends. CDR3 sequence: CASMGGEYNEQFF. The CDR3 DNA reads as TGTGCCAGCATGGGGGGAGAATACAATGAGCAGTTCTTC.

V and J are TRBV18 and TRBJ1-4; 7 bases map to TRBD1. Germline trimming cut 3 bases from V and 8 bases from J; bases unmatched to any gene: 12. Per germline, CDR1 KGHSH and CDR2 LQKENI. The CDR3 covers 16 residues. In DNA form, the CDR3 reads TGTGCCAGCTCACCGTCAGAACAGGGGCTTGGGGAAAAACTGTTTTTT. Amino acids: CASSPSEQGLGEKLFF.

The rearrangement joins TRBV6-6 to TRBJ1-5; D remains unclear. The germline V and J ends were trimmed by 4 bases and 6 bases, with 7 bases remaining between them. The CDR3 consists of 12 residues. Germline values: CDR1 MNHNY, CDR2 SVGAGI (reference sequence). CDR3 sequence reads: CASSSPGQPQHF. CDR3 nucleotides: TGTGCCAGCAGTTCCCCGGGTCAGCCCCAGCATTTT.